This T cell receptor (beta chain) was sequenced during a study of cytomegalovirus exposure and HLA in healthy donors. The CDR3 runs 15 residues. Germline V lookup: CDR1 SGHDT, CDR2 YYEEEE. Trimming pared 0 bases from V and 0 bases from J, leaving 7 bases between. To note about this clone: Its matching antigen is unknown.

Regarding the study as a whole: Later analysis identified several of the most significant clusters that appeared linked to common viral pathogens. The authors confirmed in vitro that a few CMV-associated chains were specific for CMV antigens.

The PCR employed 60 Vbeta primers together with 13 Jbeta primers. Profiled with immunoSEQ multiplex PCR; TCRdb holds only in-frame clones, not every one. The sample carries fewer than 80,000 clones, about 77% recorded once. Regarding donors, all were healthy bone marrow donors. Despite likely unrecorded immune exposures, the donors were nominally healthy at the time of sampling. Source material: PBMCs. The sequence came from a woman in her 30s in good health and CMV-seronegative. The chain has TRBV5-6 and TRBJ2-1; no clear D gene. This CDR3 reads CASSLALSSYNEQFF. CDR3 nucleotide sequence: TGTGCCAGCAGCTTGGCTCTGAGCTCCTACAATGAGCAGTTCTTC. Full variable domain (missing parts from reference TRBV5-6 and TRBJ2-1): DAGVTQSPTHLIKTRGQQVTLRCSPKSGHDTVSWYQQALGQGPQFIFQYYEEEERQRGNFPDRFSGHQFPNYSSELNVNALLLGDSALYLCASSLALSSYNEQFFGPGTRLTVL.